These 20 T cell receptor beta chains came from one sample sequenced in a study of blood T cell repertoires in COVID-19. Some clones are missing from TCRdb's copy, which holds only in-frame ones; the method was immunoSEQ multiplex PCR. The sample lists some 490,000 clones; more than 85% were seen once. Sequencing used PBMCs or T cells enriched from blood (not recorded which). The receptors here all came from a woman aged 55-70 years who had recovered from COVID-19.

The chain carries TRBV10-2 and TRBJ2-7; 8 nucleotides line up with TRBD1. The junction had 1 base not matched to a gene; V was cut back by 6 bases and J by 3 bases. Germline CDR1 is WSHSY and CDR2 is SAAADI. This CDR3 spans 12 amino acids. As DNA, the CDR3 is TGCGCCAGCAGAGGACAGGGCTACGAGCAGTACGTC. Residues: CASRGQGYEQYV.

The chain has TRBV27 and TRBJ1-2; 8 nucleotides line up with TRBD1. V lost 6 bases and J lost 3; bases outside the gene matches: 6. The CDR3 covers 14 residues. Germline lookup yields CDR1 MNHEY and CDR2 SMNVEV (reference sequence). Here the CDR3 DNA reads TGTGCCAGCAGCCTGACAGGGGCTCACTATGGCTACACCTTC. Translating it yields CASSLTGAHYGYTF.

The CDR3 DNA reads as TGCGCCAGCAGTGAATCAGGGAACATTCAGTACTTC. Its translation: CASSESGNIQYF. V usage is TRBV10-1 and J usage is TRBJ2-4; D may be TRBD1 (5 bases). V was shortened by 3 bases and J by 7 bases, with 7 bases between the two germline ends. This CDR3 region has 12 residues. The germline V gene has CDR1 WNHNN and CDR2 SYGVQD (reference sequence).

This clone was recorded a few times. The chain couples TRBV5-6 to TRBJ1-2; perhaps TRBD1 as D (6 bases). CDR1 is SGHDT and CDR2 is YYEEEE in the germline V gene. The CDR3 sequence is 14 residues long. Trimming cost V 3 bases and J 1 base, with 10 bases left between them. CDR3 nucleotide sequence: TGTGCCAGCAGCTCCGGGACACTTAACTATGGCTACACCTTC. This sequence encodes CASSSGTLNYGYTF. The full variable domain, completed using reference TRBV5-6 and TRBJ1-2, is DAGVTQSPTHLIKTRGQQVTLRCSPKSGHDTVSWYQQALGQGPQFIFQYYEEEERQRGNFPDRFSGHQFPNYSSELNVNALLLGDSALYLCASSSGTLNYGYTFGSGTRLTVV.

CDR3 region: CASSTSGGAWGDEQFF. For the CDR3, the DNA is TGTGCCAGCTCGACTAGCGGGGGGGCCTGGGGTGATGAGCAGTTCTTC. This chain connects TRBV27 to TRBJ2-1; the match to TRBD2 covers 14 bases. In germline, CDR1 is MNHEY, CDR2 SMNVEV (reference sequence). With 8 bases clipped from V and 8 bases from J, the junction kept 11 bases outside the gene matches. This CDR3 spans 16 amino acids.

The chain uses TRBV2 and TRBJ2-3; 8 bases fit TRBD1. This CDR3 contains 16 residues. Germline V gene sequence: CDR1 SNHLY, CDR2 FYNNEI. J lost 2 bases, V lost 4 bases, and 8 bases had no gene match. CDR3: CASSVMGQVYTDTQYF. For the CDR3, the DNA is TGTGCCAGCAGTGTAATGGGACAGGTGTACACAGATACGCAGTATTTT.

The rearrangement joins TRBV6-4 to TRBJ1-1; 7 nucleotides match TRBD1. The CDR3 covers 13 residues. CDR1 is MRHNA and CDR2 is SNTAGT in the germline V gene. V dropped 4 bases and J dropped 8; count of bases not matched to a gene: 7. As DNA, the CDR3 is TGTGCCAGCAGTGGGACAGGTGTTGGCGAAGCTTTCTTT. Its translation: CASSGTGVGEAFF.

V is TRBV6-1 and J is TRBJ2-5, with TRBD1 identical over 9 bases. The CDR3 covers 15 residues. V was pared by 1 base and J by 5 bases, with 5 bases of the junction left unmatched. Germline V gives CDR1 MNHNS, CDR2 SASEGT. CDR3 in DNA: TGTGCCAGCAGTGAAGGGACAGGGGAGTGGGAGACCCAGTACTTC. The encoded protein is CASSEGTGEWETQYF.

V usage is TRBV5-1 and J usage is TRBJ2-2; 8 bases match TRBD1. Germline values: CDR1 SGHRS, CDR2 YFSETQ. With 0 bases clipped from V and 5 bases from J, the junction kept 3 bases outside the gene matches. The CDR3 runs to 15 residues. The DNA for the CDR3 is TGCGCCAGCAGCTTGGCAGGGGGCGCAACCGGGGAGCTGTTTTTT. Protein product: CASSLAGGATGELFF.

This clone appeared once. The chain joins TRBV7-2 to TRBJ2-5; 7 nucleotides match TRBD1. CDR1 and CDR2 (germline): SGHTA, FQGNSA. Trimming at V came to 5 bases and at J to 2 bases, leaving 14 bases not matched to a gene. This CDR3 is built from 17 residues. The CDR3 sequence: CASSPISSGTDQETQYF. The DNA of the CDR3 is TGTGCCAGCAGCCCTATTTCGTCCGGGACAGATCAAGAGACCCAGTACTTC.

The V call is TRBV3-1 (or the pseudogene TRBV3-2), the J call TRBJ2-2, with 10 bases fitting TRBD1. The ends lost 3 bases at V and 6 bases at J; junction bases unmatched: 4. The CDR3 covers 15 residues. Germline V lookup: CDR1 LGHDT, CDR2 YNNKEL (reference sequence). This chain's CDR3 is CASSQTGGSSGELFF. CDR3 nucleotide sequence: TGTGCCAGCAGCCAGACAGGGGGCTCGTCCGGGGAGCTGTTTTTT.

The chain recombines TRBV5-1 with TRBJ1-3; the match to TRBD1 covers 9 bases. V was pared by 0 bases and J by 2 bases, with 3 bases of the junction left unmatched. The germline V gene has CDR1 SGHRS and CDR2 YFSETQ. The CDR3 is 16 residues long. The CDR3, as DNA: TGCGCCAGCAGCTTGGGGGGACAGGGAGCTGGAAACACCATATATTTT. Amino acids: CASSLGGQGAGNTIYF.

This chain uses TRBV19 with TRBJ2-2, with 8 nucleotides matching TRBD1. Germline V gives CDR1 LNHDA, CDR2 SQIVND (reference sequence). CDR3 length equals 15 residues. The ends lost 7 bases at V and 7 bases at J; junction bases unmatched: 11. The CDR3 sequence: CASTARGRGNGELFF. The CDR3 bases are TGTGCCAGTACGGCCAGGGGGCGCGGTAACGGGGAGCTGTTTTTT.

V gene TRBV30 combines with J gene TRBJ2-7, with 11 bases aligning to TRBD1. The CDR3 length is 15 residues. V lost 3 bases, J lost 3 bases, and 7 bases stayed unmatched. The germline V gene encodes CDR1 GTSNPN and CDR2 SVGIG (reference sequence). Here the CDR3 DNA reads TGTGCCTGGAGCCGCTTCGGGACAGGGGGCTACGAGCAGTACTTC. Translated: CAWSRFGTGGYEQYF. Combining the CDR3 with reference TRBV30 and TRBJ2-7 gives the whole variable domain SQTIHQWPATLVQPVGSPLSLECTVEGTSNPNLYWYRQAAGRGLQLLFYSVGIGQISSEVPQNLSASRPQDRQFILSSKKLLLSDSGFYLCAWSRFGTGGYEQYFGPGTRLTVT.

J is TRBJ2-7 and V is TRBV29-1; 9 nucleotides line up with TRBD2. Germline CDR1 and CDR2: SQVTM and ANQGSEA. The V segment lost 4 bases and the J segment 3 bases; nucleotides outside the gene matches: 4. The length of the CDR3 is 13 residues. The CDR3 region is CSVVSGGNYEQYF. CDR3 DNA: TGCAGCGTTGTTAGCGGGGGAAACTACGAGCAGTACTTC.

The V and J genes are TRBV11-2 and TRBJ2-7; possible D gene TRBD2, 6 bases. The germline V gene encodes CDR1 SGHAT and CDR2 FQNNGV. The CDR3 sequence is 13 residues long. Trimming removed 3 bases at V and 3 bases at J, with 9 bases between. In nucleotides, the CDR3 is TGTGCCAGCAGCTTGACTAGTAGCTACGAGCAGTACTTC. It yields the protein CASSLTSSYEQYF.

The chain combines TRBV29-1 with TRBJ2-2; D call uncertain. Trimming stripped 4 bases from V and 1 base from J, with 7 bases between. Germline V gives CDR1 SQVTM, CDR2 ANQGSEA. The CDR3 loop spans 13 amino acids. CDR3: CSVGAENTGELFF. DNA for the CDR3: TGCAGCGTTGGGGCAGAGAACACCGGGGAGCTGTTTTTT.

This clone was detected only a few times. The rearrangement links TRBV10-3 to TRBJ1-5, with 9 bases lining up with TRBD1. V was clipped by 6 bases and J by 1 base; unmatched bases: 4. The CDR3 is 15 residues long. Per germline, CDR1 ENHRY and CDR2 SYGVKD. The CDR3 loop is CAIREDRGSNQPQHF. The CDR3 DNA sequence: TGTGCCATCAGGGAAGACAGGGGGAGCAATCAGCCCCAGCATTTT.

The chain couples TRBV28 to TRBJ1-2; D gene unclear. Germline V gene sequence: CDR1 MDHEN, CDR2 SYDVKM. The V and J ends lost 2 bases and 2 bases respectively, with 6 bases between them. This CDR3 is 13 amino acids long. This chain's CDR3 is CASSLKPNYGYTF. The CDR3, as DNA: TGTGCCAGCAGTTTAAAGCCGAACTATGGCTACACCTTC.

The V call is TRBV2, the J call TRBJ2-5; 10 nucleotides align to TRBD2. The CDR3 contains 15 residues. In germline, CDR1 is SNHLY, CDR2 FYNNEI. The J segment lost 2 bases and the V segment lost 6 bases, leaving 6 bases of the junction unmatched. The CDR3, as DNA: TGTGCCAGCAGAAGTAGCGGGGGGTCACAAGAGACCCAGTACTTC. Amino acid sequence: CASRSSGGSQETQYF.